A single sample is the source of the 24 T cell receptor beta chains below, sequenced in a study of T cells in localized non-small cell lung cancer. Profiled with immunoSEQ multiplex PCR; TCRdb holds only in-frame clones, not every one. The table lists 20,000 to 30,000 clones, over 75% of them singletons. The input for sequencing was PBMCs, taken before any cancer treatment. Receptor source: a man aged 35-69 years with stage II lung adenocarcinoma.

The rearrangement uses TRBV5-4 and TRBJ1-2, with D possibly matching TRBD1 (6 bases). Germline CDR1 reads SGHNT; CDR2 reads YYREEE (reference sequence). Between the trimmed V and J ends, which lost 4 bases and 5 bases, there was a span of 9 bases. CDR3 length: 12 residues. In DNA, the CDR3 is TGTGCCAGCAGCCCAGGGGATTATGGCTACACCTTC. This gives the protein CASSPGDYGYTF.

The gene calls are TRBV5-6 and TRBJ2-1, with TRBD1 matching 7 bases. The CDR3 runs to 14 residues. The ends lost 0 bases at V and 5 bases at J; junction bases unmatched: 2. Germline V gene sequence: CDR1 SGHDT, CDR2 YYEEEE. The chain's CDR3 is CASSLEQGNNEQFF. The CDR3 coding sequence is TGTGCCAGCAGCTTGGAACAGGGGAACAATGAGCAGTTCTTC.

This clone occurred a few times. The rearrangement uses TRBV10-3 and TRBJ1-6; weak D call: TRBD1 (5 bases). The V gene's germline CDR1 is ENHRY and CDR2 SYGVKD. This CDR3 spans 14 amino acids. The V and J ends lost 4 bases and 7 bases respectively, with 11 bases between them. The CDR3 spells CAISVSRDNSPLHF. CDR3 coding DNA: TGTGCCATCAGTGTATCCAGGGACAATTCACCCCTCCACTTT.

This clone showed up just a few times. The chain recombines TRBV7-9 with TRBJ1-1, with D perhaps TRBD1 (5 bases). This CDR3 has 14 amino acids. Germline V gene data show CDR1 as SEHNR and CDR2 as FQNEAQ (reference sequence). V lost 2 bases and J 3 bases, leaving 10 bases between the germline ends. The DNA of the CDR3 is TGTGCCAGCAGCTTATCAGGGATTGACACTGAAGCTTTCTTT. Its protein is CASSLSGIDTEAFF.

The rearrangement joins TRBV12-5 to TRBJ1-1; tentatively, D is TRBD1 (6 bases). Germline-derived CDR1 and CDR2 are LGHNT and FRNRAP. Trimming stripped 5 bases from V and 7 bases from J, with 14 bases between. The CDR3 loop spans 13 amino acids. CDR3 region: CASGPLDRDEAFF. The CDR3 DNA sequence: TGTGCTAGTGGTCCCTTGGACAGAGATGAAGCTTTCTTT.

This clone has only one observation. Mismatch with germline at one junction end may stem from a read error. The rearrangement uses TRBV27 and TRBJ2-1, with TRBD2 identical over 13 bases. Germline CDR1 is MNHEY and CDR2 is SMNVEV (reference sequence). The CDR3 is 12 residues long. CDR3 nucleotide sequence: TGTGCCAGCAGTTTGGGACTAGCGGGATTGATCTTC. Protein sequence: CASSLGLAGLIF.

J is TRBJ2-3 and V is TRBV23-1; no clear D gene. Being an ORF, TRBV23-1 has a function that is uncertain. V lost 3 bases to trimming and J lost 3 bases, with 13 bases between them. This CDR3 comprises 15 residues. This CDR3 reads CASSHPPPRTDTQYF. CDR3 coding DNA: TGCGCCAGCAGTCATCCCCCTCCCCGTACAGATACGCAGTATTTT.

J is TRBJ2-7 and V is TRBV5-1; the D gene is possibly TRBD2 (6 bases). This CDR3 contains 12 residues. Germline CDR1 reads SGHRS; CDR2 reads YFSETQ. Trimming shortened V by 4 bases and J by 4 bases, and 9 bases separated the two germline ends. The DNA for the CDR3 is TGCGCCAGCAGCCGGGGACTTTACGAGCAGTACTTC. Translation: CASSRGLYEQYF.

This clone has a handful of counts. V is TRBV29-1 and J is TRBJ2-3; the match to TRBD2 covers 7 bases. J gave up 3 bases and V 7 bases, and 4 bases lay outside the gene matches. This CDR3 is 12 amino acids long. Germline CDR1 is SQVTM and CDR2 is ANQGSEA. In nucleotides, the CDR3 is TGCAGCGGTCGGGGAGGGACAGATACGCAGTATTTT. Encoded protein: CSGRGGTDTQYF.

The CDR3 DNA sequence: TGCAGCTCACCGGCAGGGAACTATGGCTACACCTTC. Translation gives CSSPAGNYGYTF. The chain links TRBV29-1 to TRBJ1-2, with D possibly being TRBD1 (5 bases). Germline CDR1 SQVTM, CDR2 ANQGSEA. V lost 8 bases, J lost 2 bases, and 12 bases lay in between. CDR3 size: 12 residues.

This chain connects TRBV19 to TRBJ2-3, with 7 bases fitting TRBD2. CDR1 LNHDA and CDR2 SQIVND come from the germline V gene (reference sequence). CDR3 length: 14 amino acids. The DNA of the CDR3 is TGTTCCACTCGGGCTAGCGGCGAACCAGATACGCAGTATTTT. This gives the protein CSTRASGEPDTQYF.

This rearrangement joins TRBV7-2 to TRBJ1-4, with D hard to call. V lost 4 bases and J 0 bases, leaving 9 bases between the germline ends. This CDR3 comprises 15 residues. Germline-derived CDR1 and CDR2 are SGHTA and FQGNSA. CDR3: CASSSSFATNEKLFF. DNA of the CDR3: TGTGCCAGCAGCTCATCTTTCGCAACTAATGAAAAACTGTTTTTT.

The chain links TRBV7-8 to TRBJ2-7; D not certain. Germline assignment: CDR1 SGHVS and CDR2 FQNEAQ. V was cut by 0 bases and J by 0 bases, with 12 bases left in between. The CDR3 is 16 amino acids. This CDR3 is CASSLAPDKLSYEQYF. The CDR3 bases are TGTGCCAGCAGCTTAGCCCCCGACAAGCTCTCCTACGAGCAGTACTTC. The full variable domain, its missing parts supplied by reference TRBV7-8 and TRBJ2-7, is GAGVSQSPRYKVAKRGQDVALRCDPISGHVSLFWYQQALGQGPEFLTYFQNEAQLDKSGLPSDRFFAERPEGSVSTLKIQRTQQEDSAVYLCASSLAPDKLSYEQYFGPGTRLTVT.

To note about this clone: One junction end disagrees with the germline gene, perhaps due to a read error. The J gene is TRBJ2-1, the V gene TRBV27; D might be TRBD1 or TRBD2, each matching 6 bases. This CDR3 contains 13 residues. Germline CDR1 reads MNHEY; CDR2 reads SMNVEV (reference sequence). CDR3 sequence reads: CASSSPGANKQFF. CDR3 DNA: TGTGCCAGCAGTTCTCCGGGGGCCAATAAGCAGTTCTTC.

The V and J genes are TRBV11-3 and TRBJ1-1, with unresolved D. The CDR3 has 13 residues. V lost 4 bases and J 3 bases, leaving 9 bases between the germline ends. CDR1 and CDR2 from the germline V gene are SGHNT and YENEEA. Written as DNA, the CDR3 is TGTGCCAGCAGCTCCTTATCTGACACTGAAGCTTTCTTT. Its translation: CASSSLSDTEAFF.

CDR3 region: CASSVGGLALLETQYF. The CDR3 DNA follows: TGTGCCAGCAGCGTAGGGGGACTAGCGTTATTAGAGACCCAGTACTTC. The genes are TRBV9 and TRBJ2-5; 10 bases agree with TRBD2. Looked up from germline, CDR1 is SGDLS and CDR2 is YYNGEE. This CDR3 region has 16 residues. After removal of 0 bases from V and 4 bases from J, the junction contained 6 bases not matched to a gene.

The chain links TRBV7-9 to TRBJ2-3; tentatively, D is TRBD1 or TRBD2 (6 bases each). CDR3 length: 15 amino acids. Germline CDR1 SEHNR, CDR2 FQNEAQ (reference sequence). V was cut by 7 bases and J by 0 bases, with 14 bases left in between. The CDR3 coding sequence is TGTGCCAGCACTACGGGGGCACCTAGCACAGATACGCAGTATTTT. Residues: CASTTGAPSTDTQYF.

Details on this clone: At one of its ends the junction is not consistent with the germline gene, which may arise from a read error. The chain combines TRBV30 with TRBJ2-3; 7 bases map to TRBD2. This CDR3 has 15 residues. Germline CDR1 GTSNPN, CDR2 SVGIG (reference sequence). The chain's CDR3 is CAWRGAGDAHRYAVF. DNA for the CDR3: TGTGCCTGGAGAGGGGCGGGAGATGCGCACAGATACGCAGTATTT.

The chain couples TRBV7-9 to TRBJ1-5, with D perhaps matching TRBD1 (5 bases). CDR1 is SEHNR, CDR2 FQNEAQ, per germline (reference sequence). V was clipped by 2 bases and J by 3 bases, with 8 bases between them. This CDR3 region has 14 residues. CDR3 sequence reads: CASSLIGDNQPQHF. The DNA of the CDR3 is TGTGCCAGCAGCTTAATAGGGGACAATCAGCCCCAGCATTTT.

The V and J genes are TRBV19 and TRBJ2-2; 9 bases are shared with TRBD2. V shed 5 bases, J shed 2 bases, and the junction held 6 bases outside the gene matches. The CDR3 is 16 residues long. The germline CDR1 and CDR2 sequences are LNHDA and SQIVND (reference sequence). CDR3: CASSSKGLANTGELFF. CDR3 DNA: TGTGCCAGTAGTTCAAAGGGACTAGCTAACACCGGGGAGCTGTTTTTT.

The CDR3 is CASSQPPGKLFF. The CDR3 DNA reads as TGTGCCAGCTCACAGCCACCAGGGAAACTGTTTTTT. The chain carries TRBV18 and TRBJ1-4; TRBD1 is a possible D gene (5 bases). Trimming shortened V by 4 bases and J by 11 bases, and 11 bases separated the two germline ends. Germline V lookup: CDR1 KGHSH, CDR2 LQKENI. There are 12 residues in the CDR3.

The gene calls are TRBV18 and TRBJ1-6; possibly TRBD1 for D (5 bases). This CDR3 has 14 residues. Germline loops: CDR1 KGHSH, CDR2 LQKENI. Trimming cost V 4 bases and J 8 bases, with 12 bases left between them. The CDR3 loop is CASSQGIWDSPLHF. In DNA, the CDR3 is TGTGCCAGCTCACAGGGGATTTGGGATTCACCCCTCCACTTT.

The V gene is TRBV7-9, the J gene TRBJ2-6, with 9 nucleotides matching TRBD1. Germline CDR1 is SEHNR and CDR2 is FQNEAQ (reference sequence). The CDR3 extends over 17 amino acids. After removal of 4 bases from V and 1 base from J, the junction contained 5 bases not matched to a gene. The CDR3 sequence is CASSSQGARSGANVLTF. The DNA for the CDR3 is TGTGCCAGCAGCTCACAGGGGGCGCGATCTGGGGCCAACGTCCTGACTTTC.

The V call is TRBV11-2, the J call TRBJ2-2; no reliable D call. The CDR3 contains 13 residues. V lost 2 bases and J 4 bases, leaving 5 bases between the germline ends. The V gene's germline CDR1 is SGHAT and CDR2 FQNNGV. The DNA for the CDR3 is TGTGCCAGCAGCTTACAGTCCACCGGGGAGCTGTTTTTT. Its translation: CASSLQSTGELFF.